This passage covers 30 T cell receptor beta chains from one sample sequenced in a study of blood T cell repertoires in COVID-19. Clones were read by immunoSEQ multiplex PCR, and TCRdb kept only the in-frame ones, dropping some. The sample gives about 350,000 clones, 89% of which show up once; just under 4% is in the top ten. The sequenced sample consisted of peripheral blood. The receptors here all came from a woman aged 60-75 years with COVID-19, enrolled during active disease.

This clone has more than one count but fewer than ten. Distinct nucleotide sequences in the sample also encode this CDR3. DNA for the CDR3: TGCAGCGTCTCCCAGGGGATGAACACTGAAGCTTTCTTT. Its protein product is CSVSQGMNTEAFF. V usage is TRBV29-1 and J usage is TRBJ1-1, with D maybe TRBD1 (6 bases). Trimming pared 6 bases from V and 0 bases from J, leaving 11 bases between. CDR3 size: 13 residues. Germline CDR1 reads SQVTM; CDR2 reads ANQGSEA.

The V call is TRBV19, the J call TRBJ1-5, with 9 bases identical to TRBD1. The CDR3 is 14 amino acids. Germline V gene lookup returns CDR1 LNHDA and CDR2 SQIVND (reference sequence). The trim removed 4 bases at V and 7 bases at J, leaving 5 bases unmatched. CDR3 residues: CASSSRQGGQPQHF. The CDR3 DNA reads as TGTGCCAGTAGTAGCAGACAGGGGGGGCAGCCCCAGCATTTT.

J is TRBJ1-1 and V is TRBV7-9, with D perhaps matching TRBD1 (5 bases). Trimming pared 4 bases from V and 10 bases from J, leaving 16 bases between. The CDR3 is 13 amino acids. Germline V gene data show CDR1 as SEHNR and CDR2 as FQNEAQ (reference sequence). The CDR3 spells CASSYTPGGGAFF. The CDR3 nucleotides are TGTGCCAGCAGCTACACACCGGGGGGAGGAGCTTTCTTT.

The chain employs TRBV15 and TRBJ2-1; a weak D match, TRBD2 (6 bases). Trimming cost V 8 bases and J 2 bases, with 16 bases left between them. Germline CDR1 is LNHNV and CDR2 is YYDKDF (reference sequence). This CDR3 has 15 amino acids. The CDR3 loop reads CATATRGSPYNEQFF. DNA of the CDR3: TGTGCCACCGCGACTCGGGGGAGCCCCTACAATGAGCAGTTCTTC. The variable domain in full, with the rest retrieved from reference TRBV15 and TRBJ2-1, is DAMVIQNPRYQVTQFGKPVTLSCSQTLNHNVMYWYQQKSSQAPKLLFHYYDKDFNNEADTPDNFQSRRPNTSFCFLDIRSPGLGDTAMYLCATATRGSPYNEQFFGPGTRLTVL.

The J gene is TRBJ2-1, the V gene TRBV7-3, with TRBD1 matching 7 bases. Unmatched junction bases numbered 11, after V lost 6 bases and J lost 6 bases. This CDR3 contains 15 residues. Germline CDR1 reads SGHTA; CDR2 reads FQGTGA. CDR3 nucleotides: TGTGCCAGCAGGGAGCAAGGGACAGCGGCCAATGAGCAGTTCTTC. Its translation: CASREQGTAANEQFF. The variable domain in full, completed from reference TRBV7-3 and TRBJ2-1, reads GAGVSQTPSNKVTEKGKYVELRCDPISGHTALYWYRQSLGQGPEFLIYFQGTGAADDSGLPNDRFFAVRPEGSVSTLKIQRTERGDSAVYLCASREQGTAANEQFFGPGTRLTVL.

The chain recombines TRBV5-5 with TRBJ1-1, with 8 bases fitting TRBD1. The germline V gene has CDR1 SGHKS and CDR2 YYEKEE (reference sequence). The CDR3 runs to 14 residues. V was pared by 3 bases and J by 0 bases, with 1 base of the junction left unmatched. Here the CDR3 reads CASSSGQVNTEAFF. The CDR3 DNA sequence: TGTGCCAGCAGCTCGGGACAGGTGAACACTGAAGCTTTCTTT.

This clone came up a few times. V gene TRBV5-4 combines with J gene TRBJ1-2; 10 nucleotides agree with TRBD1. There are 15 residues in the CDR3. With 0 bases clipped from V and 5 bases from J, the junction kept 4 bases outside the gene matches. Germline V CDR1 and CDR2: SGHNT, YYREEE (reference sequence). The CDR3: CASSLGRQGAYGYTF. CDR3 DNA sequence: TGTGCCAGCAGCTTGGGGCGACAGGGGGCTTATGGCTACACCTTC.

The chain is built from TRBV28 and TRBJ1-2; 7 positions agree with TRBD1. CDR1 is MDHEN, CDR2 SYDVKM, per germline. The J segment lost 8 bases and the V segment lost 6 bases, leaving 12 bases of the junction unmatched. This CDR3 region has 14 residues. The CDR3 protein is CASRTPGQTTGYTF. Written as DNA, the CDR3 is TGTGCCAGCAGAACCCCGGGACAGACGACCGGCTACACCTTC.

CDR3 DNA: TGTGCCAGCAGACCCGACAGGGCTGGAAACACCATATATTTT. Its translation is CASRPDRAGNTIYF. The rearrangement joins TRBV2 to TRBJ1-3, with 7 bases fitting TRBD1. This CDR3 contains 14 residues. The V and J ends lost 6 bases and 2 bases, in that order; junction bases with no gene match: 4. CDR1 is SNHLY, CDR2 FYNNEI, per germline. Full variable domain (missing parts from reference TRBV2 and TRBJ1-3): EPEVTQTPSHQVTQMGQEVILRCVPISNHLYFYWYRQILGQKVEFLVSFYNNEISEKSEIFDDQFSVERPDGSNFTLKIRSTKLEDSAMYFCASRPDRAGNTIYFGEGSWLTVV.

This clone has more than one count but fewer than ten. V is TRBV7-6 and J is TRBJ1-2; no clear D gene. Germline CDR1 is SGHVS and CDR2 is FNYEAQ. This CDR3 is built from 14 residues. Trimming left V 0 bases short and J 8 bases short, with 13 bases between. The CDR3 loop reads CASSLATYSGGYTF. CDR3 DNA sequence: TGTGCCAGCAGCTTAGCGACCTACTCGGGGGGCTACACCTTC.

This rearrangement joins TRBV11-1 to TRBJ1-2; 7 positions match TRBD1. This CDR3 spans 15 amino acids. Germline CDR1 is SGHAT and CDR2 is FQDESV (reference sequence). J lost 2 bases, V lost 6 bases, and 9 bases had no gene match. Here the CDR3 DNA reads TGTGCCAGCAGTTCGTTCGGGACAGTCAACTATGGCTACACCTTC. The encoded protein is CASSSFGTVNYGYTF. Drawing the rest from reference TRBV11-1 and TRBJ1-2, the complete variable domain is EAEVAQSPRYKITEKSQAVAFWCDPISGHATLYWYRQILGQGPELLVQFQDESVVDDSQLPKDRFSAERLKGVDSTLKIQPAELGDSAMYLCASSSFGTVNYGYTFGSGTRLTVV.

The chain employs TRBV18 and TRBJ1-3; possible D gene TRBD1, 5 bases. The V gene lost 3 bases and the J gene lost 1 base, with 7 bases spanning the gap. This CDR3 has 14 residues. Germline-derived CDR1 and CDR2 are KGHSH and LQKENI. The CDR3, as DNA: TGTGCCAGCTCACCCCAGGGTTCTGGAAACACCATATATTTT. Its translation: CASSPQGSGNTIYF.

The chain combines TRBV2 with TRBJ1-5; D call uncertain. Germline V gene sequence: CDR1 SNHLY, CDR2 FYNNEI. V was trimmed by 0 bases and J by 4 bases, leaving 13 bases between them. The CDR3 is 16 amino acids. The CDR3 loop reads CASSEALLAGNQPQHF. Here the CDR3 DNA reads TGTGCCAGCAGTGAAGCGCTTCTAGCAGGTAATCAGCCCCAGCATTTT. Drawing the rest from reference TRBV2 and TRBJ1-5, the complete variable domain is EPEVTQTPSHQVTQMGQEVILRCVPISNHLYFYWYRQILGQKVEFLVSFYNNEISEKSEIFDDQFSVERPDGSNFTLKIRSTKLEDSAMYFCASSEALLAGNQPQHFGDGTRLSIL.

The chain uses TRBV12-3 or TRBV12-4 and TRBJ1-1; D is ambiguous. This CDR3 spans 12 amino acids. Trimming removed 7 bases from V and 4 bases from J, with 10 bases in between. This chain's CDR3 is CASTLTSTEAFF. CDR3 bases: TGTGCCAGCACTCTGACTTCCACTGAAGCTTTCTTT.

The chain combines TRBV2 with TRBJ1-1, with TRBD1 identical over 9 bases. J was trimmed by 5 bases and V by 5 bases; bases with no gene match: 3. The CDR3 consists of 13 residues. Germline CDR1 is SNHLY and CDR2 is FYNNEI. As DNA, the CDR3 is TGTGCCAGCAGTACCGGACAGGGGACTGAAGCTTTCTTT. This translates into CASSTGQGTEAFF. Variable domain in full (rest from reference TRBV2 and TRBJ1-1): EPEVTQTPSHQVTQMGQEVILRCVPISNHLYFYWYRQILGQKVEFLVSFYNNEISEKSEIFDDQFSVERPDGSNFTLKIRSTKLEDSAMYFCASSTGQGTEAFFGQGTRLTVV.

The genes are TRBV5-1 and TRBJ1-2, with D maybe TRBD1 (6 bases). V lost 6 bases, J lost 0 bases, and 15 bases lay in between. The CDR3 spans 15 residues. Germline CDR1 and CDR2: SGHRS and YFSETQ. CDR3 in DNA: TGCGCCAGCACTTGGACAGCTTTAGCTAACTATGGCTACACCTTC. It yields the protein CASTWTALANYGYTF.

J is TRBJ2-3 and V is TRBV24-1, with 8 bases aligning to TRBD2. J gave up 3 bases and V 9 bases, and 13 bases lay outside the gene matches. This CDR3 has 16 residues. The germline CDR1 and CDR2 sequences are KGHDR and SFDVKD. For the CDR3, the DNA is TGTGCCACCCTCGGGCGGGGGGCCGGAGGTACAGATACGCAGTATTTT. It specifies CATLGRGAGGTDTQYF.

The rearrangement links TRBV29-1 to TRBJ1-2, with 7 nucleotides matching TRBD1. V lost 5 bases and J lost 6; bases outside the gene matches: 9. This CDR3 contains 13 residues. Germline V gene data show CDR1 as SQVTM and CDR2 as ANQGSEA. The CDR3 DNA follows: TGCAGCGTTAGGGACAGTTGGACAAATGGCTACACCTTC. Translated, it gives CSVRDSWTNGYTF.

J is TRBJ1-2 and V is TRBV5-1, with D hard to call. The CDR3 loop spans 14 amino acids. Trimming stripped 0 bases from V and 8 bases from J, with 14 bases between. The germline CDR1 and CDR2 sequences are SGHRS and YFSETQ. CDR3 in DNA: TGCGCCAGCAGCTTGGGTCTGGAGCAGCAGGGCTACACCTTC. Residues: CASSLGLEQQGYTF.

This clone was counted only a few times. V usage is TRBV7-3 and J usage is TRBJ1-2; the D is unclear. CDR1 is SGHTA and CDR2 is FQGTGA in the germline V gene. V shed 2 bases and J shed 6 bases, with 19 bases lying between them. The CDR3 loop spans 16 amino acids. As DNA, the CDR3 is TGTGCCAGCAGCTTAGGTCCCATGGGGAGCGCTAATGGCTACACCTTC. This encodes CASSLGPMGSANGYTF. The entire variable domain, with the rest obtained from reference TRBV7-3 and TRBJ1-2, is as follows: GAGVSQTPSNKVTEKGKYVELRCDPISGHTALYWYRQSLGQGPEFLIYFQGTGAADDSGLPNDRFFAVRPEGSVSTLKIQRTERGDSAVYLCASSLGPMGSANGYTFGSGTRLTVV.

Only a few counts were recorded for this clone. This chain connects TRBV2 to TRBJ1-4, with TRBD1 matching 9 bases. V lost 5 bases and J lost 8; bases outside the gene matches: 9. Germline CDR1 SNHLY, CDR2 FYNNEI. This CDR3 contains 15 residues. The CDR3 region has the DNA TGTGCCAGCAGTACCAGGACAGGGGCCACCGAAAAACTGTTTTTT. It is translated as CASSTRTGATEKLFF.

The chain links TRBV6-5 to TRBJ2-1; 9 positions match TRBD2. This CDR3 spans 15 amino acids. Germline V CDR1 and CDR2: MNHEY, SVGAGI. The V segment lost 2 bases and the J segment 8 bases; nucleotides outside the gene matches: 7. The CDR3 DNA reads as TGTGCCAGCAGTTACGGGCGGGGGGGCATCCATGAGCAGTTCTTC. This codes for CASSYGRGGIHEQFF.

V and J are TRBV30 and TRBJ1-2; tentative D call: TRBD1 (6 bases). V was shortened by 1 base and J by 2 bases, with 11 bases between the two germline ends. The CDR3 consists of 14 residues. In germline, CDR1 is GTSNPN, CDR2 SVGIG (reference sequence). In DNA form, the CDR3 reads TGTGCCTGGAGTGATACAGGGCGCAACTATGGCTACACCTTC. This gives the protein CAWSDTGRNYGYTF.

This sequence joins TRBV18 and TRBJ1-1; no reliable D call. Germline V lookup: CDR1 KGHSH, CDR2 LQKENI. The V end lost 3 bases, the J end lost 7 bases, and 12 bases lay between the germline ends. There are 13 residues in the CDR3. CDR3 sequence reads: CASSPSGSYEAFF. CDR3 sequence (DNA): TGTGCCAGCTCACCCTCGGGGTCCTATGAAGCTTTCTTT.

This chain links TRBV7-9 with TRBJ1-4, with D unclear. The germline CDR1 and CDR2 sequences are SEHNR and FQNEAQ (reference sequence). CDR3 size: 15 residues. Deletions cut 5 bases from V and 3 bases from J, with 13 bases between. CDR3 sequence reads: CASSVLRGPNEKLFF. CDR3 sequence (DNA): TGTGCCAGCAGCGTCCTACGTGGGCCTAATGAAAAACTGTTTTTT.

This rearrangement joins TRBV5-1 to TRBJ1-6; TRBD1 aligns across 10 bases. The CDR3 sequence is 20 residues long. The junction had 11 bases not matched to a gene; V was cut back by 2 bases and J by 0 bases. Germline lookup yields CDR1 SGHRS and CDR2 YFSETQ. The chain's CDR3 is CASSLTSGQGGSSYNSPLHF. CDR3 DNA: TGCGCCAGCAGCTTAACCAGTGGACAGGGGGGGAGCTCCTATAATTCACCCCTCCACTTT.

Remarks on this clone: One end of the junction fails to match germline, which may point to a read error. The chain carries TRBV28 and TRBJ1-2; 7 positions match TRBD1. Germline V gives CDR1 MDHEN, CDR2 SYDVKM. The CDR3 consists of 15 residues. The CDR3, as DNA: TGTGCCGGCAGCAGGGGGTCGGGACATCTCTATGGCTACACCTTC. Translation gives CAGSRGSGHLYGYTF.

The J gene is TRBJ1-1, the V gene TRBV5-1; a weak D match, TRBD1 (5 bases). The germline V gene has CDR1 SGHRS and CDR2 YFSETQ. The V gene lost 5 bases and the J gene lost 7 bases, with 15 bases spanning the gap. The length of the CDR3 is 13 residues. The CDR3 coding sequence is TGCGCCAGCAGTAGGCAGGGATCACTTGAAGCTTTCTTT. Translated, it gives CASSRQGSLEAFF. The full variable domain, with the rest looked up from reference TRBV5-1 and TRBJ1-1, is KAGVTQTPRYLIKTRGQQVTLSCSPISGHRSVSWYQQTPGQGLQFLFEYFSETQRNKGNFPGRFSGRQFSNSRSEMNVSTLELGDSALYLCASSRQGSLEAFFGQGTRLTVV.

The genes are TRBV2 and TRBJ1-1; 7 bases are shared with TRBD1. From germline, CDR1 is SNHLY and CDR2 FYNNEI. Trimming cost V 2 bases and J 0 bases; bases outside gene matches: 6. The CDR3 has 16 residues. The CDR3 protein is CASSETGASVNTEAFF. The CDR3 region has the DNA TGTGCCAGCAGTGAAACAGGGGCCTCCGTGAACACTGAAGCTTTCTTT.

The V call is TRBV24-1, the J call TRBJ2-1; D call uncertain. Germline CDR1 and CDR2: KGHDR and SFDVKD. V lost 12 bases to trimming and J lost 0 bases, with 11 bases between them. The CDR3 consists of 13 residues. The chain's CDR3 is CAVSSGSYNEQFF. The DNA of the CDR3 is TGTGCCGTTAGTTCTGGCTCCTACAATGAGCAGTTCTTC.